This entry lists 6 T cell receptor beta chains sequenced from one sample in a study of early T cells in non-severe SARS-CoV-2 infection. TCRdb reanalysed the 5' RACE reads using MiXCR and keeps one entry per CDR3 protein. The table records more than 85,000 distinct CDR3 sequences, around a sixth of them present only once. Source material: whole blood. The origin of the receptors is an adult who was a healthcare worker with PCR-confirmed SARS-CoV-2 infection or an uninfected control (not recorded which).

The CDR3 is CASREPGQGAHTDTQYF. The DNA of the CDR3 is TGTGCCAGCAGGGAGCCGGGACAGGGGGCGCACACAGATACGCAGTATTTT. The chain has TRBV2 and TRBJ2-3; the match to TRBD1 covers 12 bases. The junction had 9 bases not matched to a gene; V was cut back by 6 bases and J by 2 bases. The CDR3 runs to 17 residues. The germline gives CDR1 SNHLY, CDR2 FYNNEI.

The chain employs TRBV20-1 and TRBJ1-5; D remains unclear. V was clipped by 3 bases and J by 3 bases, with 12 bases between them. The CDR3 spans 14 residues. The V gene's germline CDR1 is DFQATT and CDR2 SNEGSKA (reference sequence). The CDR3 protein is CSASGASLNQPQHF. DNA for the CDR3: TGCAGTGCTAGTGGCGCCTCTCTCAATCAGCCCCAGCATTTT.

This clonotype was counted a few times. The chain uses TRBV29-1 and TRBJ2-1; 8 bases match TRBD1. This CDR3 has 12 amino acids. Looked up from germline, CDR1 is SQVTM and CDR2 is ANQGSEA. V lost 6 bases, J lost 9 bases, and 7 bases stayed unmatched. The CDR3, as DNA: TGCAGCGTCCGGATACAGGGGGTTGAGCAGTTCTTC. Its translation: CSVRIQGVEQFF.

The J gene is TRBJ2-5, the V gene TRBV12-3 or TRBV12-4; the D is unclear. Trimming stripped 3 bases from V and 3 bases from J, with 17 bases between. The CDR3 is 16 amino acids. CDR3 region: CASSFAPVRPEETQYF. CDR3 bases: TGTGCCAGCAGTTTTGCCCCCGTCAGGCCCGAAGAGACCCAGTACTTC.

The table lists this clonotype with a few counts. The gene calls are TRBV20-1 and TRBJ1-3; no clear D gene. Germline loops: CDR1 DFQATT, CDR2 SNEGSKA (reference sequence). CDR3 length equals 14 residues. Between the trimmed V and J ends, which lost 0 bases and 7 bases, there was a span of 13 bases. CDR3 amino acids: CSARDRIGPNTIYF. DNA for the CDR3: TGCAGTGCTAGAGACAGAATTGGGCCGAACACCATATATTTT.

The V gene is TRBV5-4, the J gene TRBJ2-1; D is tentatively TRBD1 or TRBD2 (5 bases each). This CDR3 has 15 residues. Germline CDR1 reads SGHNT; CDR2 reads YYREEE (reference sequence). Trimming cost V 4 bases and J 0 bases, with 11 bases left between them. The CDR3 DNA reads TGTGCCAGCAGCCTGGACACTAGCTCCTACAATGAGCAGTTCTTC. It encodes CASSLDTSSYNEQFF.